This T cell receptor beta chain was sequenced for a study of T cell repertoires in cytomegalovirus infection (dated by TCRdb to about 2019). For context, the study as a whole: Alongside well-studied HLA-B-restricted epitopes, the peptide stimulations were aimed at recently identified HLA-C-restricted CMV epitopes, whose presentation resists viral immunomodulation. Because public TCR beta signatures pointed to carriage of CMV infection together with the matching HLA type, the HLA type of each donor mattered for the analysis. Points the paper makes about the study in general: In the ex vivo response, HLA-C-restricted CMV-specific TCR beta clonotypes were dominant, and in two of eight donors the single most frequent clonotype came from this HLA-C-restricted group. Cumulative frequency of public TCR beta family members discriminated carriers of CMV infection plus the relevant HLA type in this cohort and an independent approximately 350-donor cohort.

Via the germline V gene, CDR1 is SGDLS and CDR2 YYNGEE. The germline V end is reduced by 2 bases and the J end by 1 base; junction bases left unmatched: 6. Spanning cysteine to phenylalanine, the CDR3 consists of 17 amino acids. Only the CDR3 DNA stays, 51 bases, in frame from base 1. In light of the paper, this sample's treatment or condition label describes: in vitro stimulation with specific CMV peptide epitopes to enrich CMV-specific T cells. Data came from an Illumina HiSeq 1500. In TCRdb, the public reads were trimmed at Q25 with fastp and aligned with MiXCR, with productive beta chains retained. Every entry covers one CDR3 protein and lists the most common genes and DNA from its rows. Here the sample has under 120,000 distinct CDR3 sequences; 42% occur a single time. Clones ranked in the top ten supply just under 75% of the sample. With respect to this clonotype: Its binding antigen is unknown. Per-base qualities were not stored, and no clone one base away is much larger.

This clonotype was sampled from a human donor in good health (CMV status not recorded). Some clones in this sample may be carry-over from other donors' samples. The chain is made from TRBV9 and TRBJ2-2, and 9 junctional nucleotides match TRBD2. Source: CD8+ T cells from cultured PBMCs, taken from culture after CMV antigen stimulation. The DNA reads as follows: TGTGCCAGCAGCGTGGGGCCAGCGGGGGGGAACACCGGGGAGCTGTTTTTT. This gives the protein CASSVGPAGGNTGELFF. Full variable domain (CDR3 extended with the reference TRBV9 and TRBJ2-2 proteins): DSGVTQTPKHLITATGQRVTLRCSPRSGDLSVYWYQQSLDQGLQFLIQYYNGEERAKGNILERFSAQQFPDLHSELNLSSLELGDSALYFCASSVGPAGGNTGELFFGEGSRLTVL.